These T cell receptor beta chains were read from a single sample in a study of blood T cell repertoires in COVID-19. Measured with immunoSEQ multiplex PCR; TCRdb has only the in-frame clones, and not every one. This table has 100,000 to 120,000 clones, roughly 91% appearing once. The sample consisted of peripheral blood. The receptor source for this set is a woman aged 45-65 years with acute or convalescent COVID-19. Each CDR3 is given with its conserved first and last residue. D genes are given only for firm matches. The size entry is marked missing in some rows and otherwise reads once, few, many or a size class.

TGTGCCTGGGGGGGTGGGCCCTACGAGCAGTACTTC	CAWGGGPYEQYF	NA	TRBV30	NA	TRBJ2-7
TGTGCCAGCAGGGGGACTAGCGCCACAGATACGCAGTATTTT	CASRGTSATDTQYF	TRBD2	TRBV6-6	NA	TRBJ2-3
TGTGCCAGCAGTGAATTAGGGGAAGGAAACACCATATATTTT	CASSELGEGNTIYF	NA	TRBV6-1	NA	TRBJ1-3
TGTGCCAGCAGCTTAGATTTGGGTACAGGACAGGGTGAAGGAGGCTACACCTTC	CASSLDLGTGQGEGGYTF	TRBD1	TRBV11-2	NA	TRBJ1-2
TGTGCCAGCAGTGAAAACAGGGGGTTTTCCTACGAGCAGTACTTC	CASSENRGFSYEQYF	TRBD1	TRBV2	NA	TRBJ2-7
TGTGCCAGTAGTATGGGGAGGGCCCTCGGTACGCAGTATTTT	CASSMGRALGTQYF	TRBD2	TRBV19	NA	TRBJ2-3
TGTGCCAGCAGCTTGGGACTGGGCCACCTGGAGCAGTACTTC	CASSLGLGHLEQYF	NA	TRBV11-2	once	TRBJ2-7
TGTGCCAGCAGTCCGGGACAGGGGGGCTATGGCTACACCTTC	CASSPGQGGYGYTF	TRBD1	TRBV28	NA	TRBJ1-2
TGCAGCGTTTACGGGACAGAATATGGGGGAGAGACCCAGTACTTC	CSVYGTEYGGETQYF	TRBD1	TRBV29-1	NA	TRBJ2-5
TGTGCCAGCAGGACACAGGGTGGTGGCTACACCTTC	CASRTQGGGYTF	NA	TRBV2	NA	TRBJ1-2
TGTGCCAGCTCACCAGGTTTGGCCTCTGGGGCCAACGTCCTGACTTTC	CASSPGLASGANVLTF	NA	TRBV18	NA	TRBJ2-6
TGTGCCAGCAGTTCCCGACAGTCCGCTAACTATGGCTACACCTTC	CASSSRQSANYGYTF	NA	TRBV6-2/TRBV6-3	NA	TRBJ1-2
TGTGCCAGCAGCCCCCTGACAGGCGGTGATTACGAGCAGTACTTC	CASSPLTGGDYEQYF	NA	TRBV27	NA	TRBJ2-7
TGTGCCAGCAGTTCGACGGCTGGGAGGGAGCCCCAGCATTTT	CASSSTAGREPQHF	NA	TRBV28	NA	TRBJ1-5
TGTGCCAGCAGTTCGGGACAGGGGTTTGCTGTGGATGGCTACACCTTC	CASSSGQGFAVDGYTF	TRBD1	TRBV6-6	NA	TRBJ1-2
TGTGCCAGCAGCTTAACAGGGACGAACACTGAAGCTTTCTTT	CASSLTGTNTEAFF	NA	TRBV7-9	once	TRBJ1-1
TGTGCCAGCAGCCCCGAAGGCGGGTCCTACGAGCAGTACTTC	CASSPEGGSYEQYF	NA	TRBV9	NA	TRBJ2-7
TGTGCCAGCAGTTCGGGGTACGAGCAGTACTTC	CASSSGYEQYF	NA	TRBV27	NA	TRBJ2-7
TGTGCCAGCAGCTGGGGACTAGATAGCAATGAGCAGTTCTTC	CASSWGLDSNEQFF	TRBD2	TRBV11-2	NA	TRBJ2-1
TGTGCCAGCAGTGCGGTTAGTAGCCTTAATGAGCAGTTCTTC	CASSAVSSLNEQFF	NA	TRBV2	once	TRBJ2-1
TGTGCCAGCAGTCCTGAAGGACTTTCTAACTACGAGCAGTACTTC	CASSPEGLSNYEQYF	NA	TRBV6-5	NA	TRBJ2-7
TGTGCCAGCAGTCAAACGTCGGGGCTAGCGGGAGGGGACGAGCAGTACTTC	CASSQTSGLAGGDEQYF	TRBD2	TRBV28	NA	TRBJ2-7
TGTGCCAGCAGCTTAGGCGGGTTCACCGGGGAGCTGTTTTTT	CASSLGGFTGELFF	NA	TRBV7-9	NA	TRBJ2-2
TGTGCCAGCAGTGAATGGGGGGCTGGGGCCAACGTCCTGACTTTC	CASSEWGAGANVLTF	NA	TRBV2	once	TRBJ2-6
TGTGCCAGCACCAACCCGGGGTTCTACGAGCAGTACTTC	CASTNPGFYEQYF	NA	TRBV5-5	NA	TRBJ2-7
TGTGCCAGCAGCCCCGGGGGTGGAGTCTACGAGCAGTACTTC	CASSPGGGVYEQYF	NA	TRBV3-1/TRBV3-2	NA	TRBJ2-7
TGCGCCAGCAGTTATCTAGCGGGATCATCCAATGAGCAGTTCTTC	CASSYLAGSSNEQFF	TRBD2	TRBV5-1	NA	TRBJ2-1
TGTGCCACCAGTGATTCGGGACTTAATGAAAAACTGTTTTTT	CATSDSGLNEKLFF	NA	TRBV24-1	NA	TRBJ1-4
TGCAGCGTTGCGGGGTACACCGGGGAGCTGTTTTTT	CSVAGYTGELFF	NA	TRBV29-1	NA	TRBJ2-2
TGTGCCAGCAGTTGGACTAGCGGGGGACCCTACGAGCAGTACTTC	CASSWTSGGPYEQYF	TRBD2	TRBV7-9	NA	TRBJ2-7
TGTGCCAGCAGTGAGAGATCGTCGCGTCGGTACTTC	CASSERSSRRYF	NA	TRBV2	NA	TRBJ2-7
TGTGCCAGTAGTTATGAGGCGGGCCTCAAGCGGGATACGCAGTATTTT	CASSYEAGLKRDTQYF	NA	TRBV19	NA	TRBJ2-3
TGTGCCAGCAGCCGCGACAGGGGGTCTGGAAACACCATATATTTT	CASSRDRGSGNTIYF	TRBD1	TRBV7-6	NA	TRBJ1-3
TGTGCCAGCAGTTACCGCGATAGCGAAGCTTTCTTT	CASSYRDSEAFF	NA	TRBV6-5	NA	TRBJ1-1
TGTGCCACCAGCAGGAGCGGGAGAACCGATACGCAGTATTTT	CATSRSGRTDTQYF	TRBD2	TRBV15	few	TRBJ2-3
TGCGCCAGCAGCCGGGATGGGGGCATCTCCACAGATACGCAGTATTTT	CASSRDGGISTDTQYF	NA	TRBV5-1	NA	TRBJ2-3
TGTGCCAGCAGCCAGTCCCGGGGGGGGAAACAGCCCCAGCATTTT	CASSQSRGGKQPQHF	NA	TRBV3-1/TRBV3-2	NA	TRBJ1-5
TGCGCCAGCAGCCCTAGGGGGGACAGAGCTTACGAGGAGCAGTACTTC	CASSPRGDRAYEEQYF	NA	TRBV5-1	NA	TRBJ2-7
TGCAGTGCTAGTGATCCGGGACAGAAGGTTACCGAGCAGTACTTC	CSASDPGQKVTEQYF	TRBD1	TRBV20-1	once	TRBJ2-7
TGCGCCAGCAGCCAAGATCAACCGGGGGGAAAGTACGAGCAGTACTTC	CASSQDQPGGKYEQYF	TRBD2	TRBV4-1	NA	TRBJ2-7
TGCAGCGTTGAAGATGTGAGAGACAGGGGGTTCAATGAGCAGTTCTTC	CSVEDVRDRGFNEQFF	TRBD1	TRBV29-1	NA	TRBJ2-1
TGTGCCAGCAGACGACTGGACTCCTACGAGCAGTACTTC	CASRRLDSYEQYF	NA	TRBV28	few	TRBJ2-7
TGCAGCGTTGGCACTAGGACTAGCGCACTAAACAATGAGCAGTTCTTC	CSVGTRTSALNNEQFF	TRBD2	TRBV29-1	NA	TRBJ2-1
TGTGCCAGCAGGGGGCGCGGCACTGAAGCTTTCTTT	CASRGRGTEAFF	NA	TRBV6-5	NA	TRBJ1-1
TGTGCCAGCAGGGACGGGGGGGGCTCCTACAATGAGCAGTTCTTC	CASRDGGGSYNEQFF	TRBD2	TRBV6-6	NA	TRBJ2-1
TGTGCCAGCTCGACACGGGACAGGGGTACCGGGGAGCTGTTTTTT	CASSTRDRGTGELFF	TRBD1	TRBV18	NA	TRBJ2-2
TGTGCCAGCAGATCCGGGACAGGGGCTCACTACGAGCAGTACTTC	CASRSGTGAHYEQYF	TRBD1	TRBV27	NA	TRBJ2-7
TGTGCCAGCTCACCGGGACAGAACACCGGGGAGCTGTTTTTT	CASSPGQNTGELFF	NA	TRBV18	NA	TRBJ2-2
TGTGCCAGCAGTTACTCCTATACTGGGCGGGATGAAAAACTGTTTTTT	CASSYSYTGRDEKLFF	NA	TRBV6-5	NA	TRBJ1-4
TGTGCCAGCAGTTTACTCACCGGGGAGCTGTTTTTT	CASSLLTGELFF	NA	TRBV28	NA	TRBJ2-2
TGTGCCAGCAGCTCTACTAGCTACGAGCAGTACTTC	CASSSTSYEQYF	NA	TRBV6-5	few	TRBJ2-7
TGTGCCAGCAGCTTAGAATCTGAGACTAGCGGGAGCAAGACCCAGTACTTC	CASSLESETSGSKTQYF	TRBD2	TRBV7-7	NA	TRBJ2-5
TGCAGCGTTCCGGACCCGGGGGGCACTGAAGCTTTCTTT	CSVPDPGGTEAFF	NA	TRBV29-1	NA	TRBJ1-1